Below, 8 T cell receptor beta chains from the same sample are listed, as sequenced in a study of response to subunit inactivated influenza vaccine. Using its own MiXCR run on the RT-PCR reads, TCRdb lists one record per CDR3 protein. In the table there are 500,000 to 700,000 distinct CDR3 sequences, around 25% of which are singletons. The same sample was also used in a study of T cells expressing NK-cell markers. Per that paper: As the method of synthesis, 5'RACE template switching with UMIs yielded TCR beta cDNA.

This material consisted of CD4+ T cells sorted from PBMCs, taken 11 to 12 days after vaccination. The receptors come from a man aged 50-59 years who received an inactivated influenza vaccine.

This clonotype was observed a handful of times. The V and J genes are TRBV20-1 and TRBJ1-2; 7 nucleotides align to TRBD1. This CDR3 contains 13 residues. Looked up from germline, CDR1 is DFQATT and CDR2 is SNEGSKA (reference sequence). The V segment lost 7 bases and the J segment 6 bases; nucleotides outside the gene matches: 11. CDR3 nucleotides: TGCAGTGGGACGACAGGGTTGACAAATGGCTACACCTTC. This encodes CSGTTGLTNGYTF.

Ten or more counts support this clonotype. This rearrangement joins TRBV7-9 to TRBJ2-7; D is uncertain. CDR1 is SEHNR and CDR2 is FQNEAQ in the germline V gene (reference sequence). Between the trimmed V and J ends, which lost 1 base and 4 bases, there was a span of 11 bases. The CDR3 runs to 14 residues. CDR3 nucleotides: TGTGCCAGCAGCTTAGGTTTCTTAAGTTACGAGCAGTACTTC. Translated: CASSLGFLSYEQYF.

This clonotype was found many times. The V call is TRBV5-1, the J call TRBJ2-2; tentative D call: TRBD1 (5 bases). Trimming stripped 4 bases from V and 6 bases from J, with 10 bases between. Germline V gene data show CDR1 as SGHRS and CDR2 as YFSETQ. The CDR3 is 13 amino acids. In DNA form, the CDR3 reads TGCGCCAGCAGCCCCAGGGTAGCCGGGGAGCTGTTTTTT. It is translated as CASSPRVAGELFF.

V and J are TRBV10-3 and TRBJ1-2, with 9 bases matching TRBD1. Trimming removed 5 bases from V and 5 bases from J; junction bases left unmatched: 3. The CDR3 has 13 residues. Germline lookup yields CDR1 ENHRY and CDR2 SYGVKD. The CDR3 here is CAISTGQGYGYTF. CDR3 bases: TGTGCCATCAGTACGGGACAGGGTTATGGCTACACCTTC.

The table lists this clonotype with a few counts. The gene calls are TRBV3-1 and TRBJ1-2; D is ambiguous. V was cut by 0 bases and J by 7 bases, with 15 bases left in between. The CDR3 totals 15 residues. Germline V CDR1 and CDR2: LGHDT, YNNKEL (reference sequence). The CDR3 region has the DNA TGTGCCAGCAGCCAAGATTGGGGAGGCTCGGGTGGCTACACCTTC. It translates to CASSQDWGGSGGYTF. The full variable domain, rest sourced from reference TRBV3-1 and TRBJ1-2, is DTAVSQTPKYLVTQMGNDKSIKCEQNLGHDTMYWYKQDSKKFLKIMFSYNNKELIINETVPNRFSPKSPDKAHLNLHINSLELGDSAVYFCASSQDWGGSGGYTFGSGTRLTVV.

This clonotype has at least ten counts. The V and J genes are TRBV7-2 and TRBJ2-1; unclear D gene. Germline CDR1 is SGHTA and CDR2 is FQGNSA. Between the trimmed V and J ends, which lost 0 bases and 5 bases, there was a span of 5 bases. The CDR3 sequence is 13 residues long. The CDR3 nucleotides read TGTGCCAGCAGCTTAGCTCGGGACAATGAGCAGTTCTTC. Its protein product is CASSLARDNEQFF.

This clonotype has at least ten counts. The chain links TRBV5-1 to TRBJ1-6; TRBD1 agrees at 9 bases. The V segment lost 0 bases and the J segment 9 bases; nucleotides outside the gene matches: 4. Germline-derived CDR1 and CDR2 are SGHRS and YFSETQ. CDR3 length equals 15 residues. The CDR3 region is CASSLVGQGSSPLHF. CDR3 coding DNA: TGCGCCAGCAGCTTGGTGGGACAGGGAAGTTCACCCCTCCACTTT. The full variable domain, in which reference TRBV5-1 and TRBJ1-6 provide the parts outside the CDR3, is KAGVTQTPRYLIKTRGQQVTLSCSPISGHRSVSWYQQTPGQGLQFLFEYFSETQRNKGNFPGRFSGRQFSNSRSEMNVSTLELGDSALYLCASSLVGQGSSPLHFGNGTRLTVT.

A few counts support this clonotype. J is TRBJ2-1 and V is TRBV7-2; 10 bases match TRBD1. Per the germline V gene, CDR1 is SGHTA and CDR2 is FQGNSA. The CDR3 contains 17 residues. Trimming took 5 bases from V and 4 from J; bases not matched to a gene: 11. This chain's CDR3 is CASSHMGTGARYNEQFF. For the CDR3, the DNA is TGTGCCAGCAGCCACATGGGGACAGGGGCGCGATACAATGAGCAGTTCTTC.